The 25 T cell receptor beta chains below come from one sample, sequenced in a study of blood T cell repertoires in COVID-19. The assay was immunoSEQ multiplex PCR, and TCRdb's table has in-frame clones only and misses some. The data hold roughly 59,000 clones, with 80% to 90% observed a single time. The sequenced sample was peripheral blood. Receptors were obtained from an older man with acute or convalescent COVID-19.

The count of this clone is one. The genes are TRBV7-6 and TRBJ1-1; D might be TRBD1 (5 bases). The V end lost 1 base, the J end lost 4 bases, and 22 bases lay between the germline ends. This CDR3 contains 18 residues. Per the germline V gene, CDR1 is SGHVS and CDR2 is FNYEAQ. DNA of the CDR3: TGTGCCAGCAGCTTAGGGAGGGTCGAGGAGGGGAGCGGCACTGAAGCTTTCTTT. This encodes CASSLGRVEEGSGTEAFF.

The chain joins TRBV6-2 or TRBV6-3 to TRBJ2-4, with TRBD2 matching over 11 bases. This CDR3 spans 17 amino acids. V shed 5 bases, J shed 0 bases, and the junction held 6 bases outside the gene matches. CDR1 is MNHEY and CDR2 is SVGEGT in the germline V gene. CDR3 loop: CASSRGLAELAKNIQYF. As DNA, the CDR3 is TGTGCCAGCAGTCGGGGACTAGCGGAGTTAGCCAAAAACATTCAGTACTTC.

The sample holds a few counts of this clone. The chain carries TRBV4-2 and TRBJ1-1; D is undetermined. CDR3 length: 15 amino acids. V gave up 0 bases and J gave up 2 bases, with 10 bases separating them. Germline-derived CDR1 and CDR2 are LGHNA and YNFKEQ. CDR3 sequence: CASSQDGDPNTEAFF. The DNA for the CDR3 is TGTGCCAGCAGCCAAGACGGGGATCCCAACACTGAAGCTTTCTTT.

The CDR3 loop is CASSIGSGYHSYEQYF. CDR3 coding DNA: TGTGCCAGTAGTATAGGGTCGGGGTACCACTCCTACGAGCAGTACTTC. This sequence joins TRBV19 and TRBJ2-7, with a possible D match to TRBD2 (5 bases). Per the germline V gene, CDR1 is LNHDA and CDR2 is SQIVND (reference sequence). Deletions cut 1 base from V and 0 bases from J, with 13 bases between. The CDR3 is 16 residues long.

This clone was recorded once. V and J are TRBV4-1 and TRBJ2-5; D is uncertain. V was pared by 3 bases and J by 2 bases, with 7 bases between. The CDR3 spans 13 residues. Germline lookup yields CDR1 MGHRA and CDR2 YSYEKL. DNA for the CDR3: TGCGCCAGCAGCCAGTGGCAGCAAGAGACCCAGTACTTC. Its translation: CASSQWQQETQYF.

Concerning this clone: At one boundary the junction diverges from the germline segment, which might be a read error. J is TRBJ2-7 and V is TRBV7-7, with a weak D call TRBD2 (6 bases). Germline V gives CDR1 SSHAT, CDR2 FNYEAQ (reference sequence). The CDR3 extends over 14 amino acids. Here the CDR3 reads CASSENPGAYEQYF. The CDR3 DNA follows: TGTGCTAGCAGCGAAAACCCGGGAGCCTACGAGCAGTACTTC.

V gene TRBV7-2 combines with J gene TRBJ1-5; D might be TRBD1 (6 bases). V was shortened by 5 bases and J by 2 bases, with 10 bases between the two germline ends. Per germline, CDR1 SGHTA and CDR2 FQGNSA. CDR3 length: 14 residues. The DNA of the CDR3 is TGTGCCAGCAGCGCCACAGGGCGCAATCAGCCCCAGCATTTT. This gives the protein CASSATGRNQPQHF.

The chain couples TRBV7-9 to TRBJ2-1, with TRBD2 matching 9 bases. The CDR3 has 15 amino acids. After removal of 4 bases from V and 4 bases from J, the junction contained 5 bases not matched to a gene. Germline CDR1 is SEHNR and CDR2 is FQNEAQ (reference sequence). CDR3 nucleotides: TGTGCCAGCAGCTCGGGTAGCGGGAGTTACAATGAGCAGTTCTTC. It is translated as CASSSGSGSYNEQFF.

The chain employs TRBV7-3 and TRBJ2-7; D is unclear. V lost 5 bases, J lost 0 bases, and 11 bases lay in between. The V gene's germline CDR1 is SGHTA and CDR2 FQGTGA. The CDR3 spans 14 residues. The CDR3 sequence is CASSPSGSSYEQYF. CDR3 nucleotide sequence: TGTGCCAGCAGCCCAAGTGGCAGCTCCTACGAGCAGTACTTC. Full variable domain (rest looked up from reference TRBV7-3 and TRBJ2-7): GAGVSQTPSNKVTEKGKYVELRCDPISGHTALYWYRQSLGQGPEFLIYFQGTGAADDSGLPNDRFFAVRPEGSVSTLKIQRTERGDSAVYLCASSPSGSSYEQYFGPGTRLTVT.

The chain combines TRBV9 with TRBJ2-7; maybe TRBD1 (5 bases). The germline V gene encodes CDR1 SGDLS and CDR2 YYNGEE. Trimming took 2 bases from V and 2 from J, leaving 14 bases between them. The CDR3 is 15 residues long. The CDR3 sequence is CASSVGWGSTYEQYF. In nucleotides, the CDR3 is TGTGCCAGCAGCGTGGGCTGGGGCTCTACCTACGAGCAGTACTTC.

The chain carries TRBV24-1 and TRBJ1-2, with D possibly being TRBD1 (5 bases). Germline V lookup: CDR1 KGHDR, CDR2 SFDVKD. The CDR3 totals 14 residues. V lost 4 bases to trimming and J lost 5 bases, with 13 bases between them. The CDR3 nucleotides read TGTGCCACCAGTGACTCCGGGACTCCTTATGGCTACACCTTC. Protein: CATSDSGTPYGYTF.

The V call is TRBV3-1 (or the pseudogene TRBV3-2), the J call TRBJ2-1; D remains ambiguous. This CDR3 has 13 amino acids. Germline V lookup: CDR1 LGHDT, CDR2 YNNKEL (reference sequence). Trimming took 5 bases from V and 5 from J, leaving 10 bases between them. This chain's CDR3 is CASSYLGDNEQFF. The CDR3 DNA reads as TGTGCCAGCAGCTATCTAGGAGACAATGAGCAGTTCTTC.

The rearrangement joins TRBV10-3 to TRBJ1-2, with unresolved D. CDR3 length equals 14 residues. Germline CDR1 reads ENHRY; CDR2 reads SYGVKD. Deletions cut 5 bases from V and 3 bases from J, with 13 bases between. The CDR3 nucleotides read TGTGCCATCAGTAAAATTTGGTCAGACTATGGCTACACCTTC. Amino acids: CAISKIWSDYGYTF.

This clone has only a few counts. The V call is TRBV6-5, the J call TRBJ1-2; 8 positions match TRBD1. The CDR3 is 13 amino acids. CDR1 is MNHEY and CDR2 is SVGAGI in the germline V gene. Trimming cost V 3 bases and J 6 bases; bases outside gene matches: 3. As DNA, the CDR3 is TGTGCCAGCAGTTATTCAGGGGGCCATGGCTACACCTTC. Protein: CASSYSGGHGYTF.

The chain uses TRBV19 and TRBJ2-6; tentatively, D is TRBD1 (5 bases). The CDR3 is made up of 16 amino acids. V was pared by 1 base and J by 4 bases, with 11 bases between. Germline values: CDR1 LNHDA, CDR2 SQIVND (reference sequence). This chain's CDR3 is CASSIGGALGANVLTF. The CDR3 DNA reads as TGTGCCAGTAGTATAGGTGGGGCTCTCGGGGCCAACGTCCTGACTTTC.

The chain carries TRBV4-1 and TRBJ2-7; 7 bases agree with TRBD2. The CDR3 spans 20 residues. The ends lost 1 base at V and 0 bases at J; junction bases unmatched: 18. Germline CDR1 is MGHRA and CDR2 is YSYEKL. The CDR3 DNA sequence: TGCGCCAGCAGCCAAGGGGGGGTGCGTGGGGAGGGCCTGAGCTCCTACGAGCAGTACTTC. Residues: CASSQGGVRGEGLSSYEQYF.

The chain uses TRBV6-6 and TRBJ2-4; 9 nucleotides match TRBD2. The ends lost 2 bases at V and 8 bases at J; junction bases unmatched: 10. The CDR3 covers 16 residues. Germline CDR1 and CDR2: MNHNY and SVGAGI (reference sequence). Written as DNA, the CDR3 is TGTGCCAGCAGTTACGGGCTAGCGGGACGGTGGGACATTCAGTACTTC. Its translation: CASSYGLAGRWDIQYF.

This chain uses TRBV5-1 with TRBJ1-2, with D maybe TRBD1 (5 bases). The CDR3 is 14 amino acids. The V end lost 0 bases, the J end lost 6 bases, and 12 bases lay between the germline ends. From germline, CDR1 is SGHRS and CDR2 YFSETQ. The CDR3 region is CASSLAQGVNGYTF. In DNA, the CDR3 is TGCGCCAGCAGCTTGGCCCAAGGGGTGAATGGCTACACCTTC.

The chain couples TRBV7-9 to TRBJ2-7; no clear D. V was cut by 5 bases and J by 1 base, with 15 bases left in between. The germline CDR1 and CDR2 sequences are SEHNR and FQNEAQ (reference sequence). The CDR3 is 15 amino acids. The CDR3 spells CASSPAVASSYEQYF. CDR3 sequence (DNA): TGTGCCAGCAGCCCCGCGGTAGCTAGTTCCTACGAGCAGTACTTC.

V and J are TRBV11-2 and TRBJ2-7, with 11 bases matching TRBD2. V was clipped by 7 bases and J by 3 bases; unmatched bases: 5. The CDR3 extends over 14 amino acids. Per the germline V gene, CDR1 is SGHAT and CDR2 is FQNNGV. The CDR3 is CASKLAGERYEQYF. DNA for the CDR3: TGTGCCAGCAAACTAGCGGGAGAGCGCTACGAGCAGTACTTC.

This clone is classed as medium-sized. The chain uses TRBV7-2 and TRBJ1-2; D might be TRBD1 (5 bases). Trimming cost V 4 bases and J 8 bases, with 17 bases left between them. Germline CDR1 and CDR2: SGHTA and FQGNSA. CDR3 size: 14 residues. Here the CDR3 reads CASSSGGGFKGYTF. CDR3 bases: TGTGCCAGCAGCTCCGGGGGAGGGTTCAAGGGCTACACCTTC.

V gene TRBV27 combines with J gene TRBJ2-7; 9 bases match TRBD2. Germline CDR1 and CDR2: MNHEY and SMNVEV (reference sequence). J lost 6 bases, V lost 8 bases, and 14 bases had no gene match. The CDR3 covers 15 residues. The CDR3 nucleotides read TGTGCCAGCTACCCCGGTCGAGCGGGGGGTGGCGAGCAGTACTTC. This translates into CASYPGRAGGGEQYF.

The CDR3 bases are TGTGCCAGCAATCGAGGAGCGACCATCTACGAGCAGTACTTC. As protein: CASNRGATIYEQYF. The gene calls are TRBV6-5 and TRBJ2-7; D is ambiguous. Deletions cut 7 bases from V and 3 bases from J, with 16 bases between. This CDR3 spans 14 amino acids. The germline gives CDR1 MNHEY, CDR2 SVGAGI.

A remark on this clone: This same CDR3 is encoded by further DNA sequences in the sample. The chain recombines TRBV19 with TRBJ2-7; 10 bases are shared with TRBD2. The CDR3 is 15 residues long. Per the germline V gene, CDR1 is LNHDA and CDR2 is SQIVND (reference sequence). V dropped 1 base and J dropped 2; count of bases not matched to a gene: 2. CDR3 sequence (DNA): TGTGCCAGTAGTATAGGGCTAGCGGGAGCCTACGAGCAGTACTTC. This codes for CASSIGLAGAYEQYF.

This sequence joins TRBV30 and TRBJ2-2, with 7 bases that match TRBD1. The germline CDR1 and CDR2 sequences are GTSNPN and SVGIG (reference sequence). V was clipped by 8 bases and J by 7 bases; unmatched bases: 10. CDR3 length: 13 residues. CDR3 coding DNA: TGTGCCAACCGGGACAGAACTAACGGGGAGCTGTTTTTT. Encoded protein: CANRDRTNGELFF.